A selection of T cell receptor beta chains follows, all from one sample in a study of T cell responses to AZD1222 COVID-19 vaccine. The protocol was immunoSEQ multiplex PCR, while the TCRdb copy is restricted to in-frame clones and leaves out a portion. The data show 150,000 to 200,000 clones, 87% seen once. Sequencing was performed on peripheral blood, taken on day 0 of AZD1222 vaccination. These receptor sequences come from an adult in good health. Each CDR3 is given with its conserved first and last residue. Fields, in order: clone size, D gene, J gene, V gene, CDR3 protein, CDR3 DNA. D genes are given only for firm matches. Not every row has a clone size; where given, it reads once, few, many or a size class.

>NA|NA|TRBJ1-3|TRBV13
CASSFQGGKNTIYF
TGTGCCAGCAGCTTCCAAGGGGGGAAGAACACCATATATTTT
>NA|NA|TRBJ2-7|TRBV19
CASSMGQGSAYEQYF
TGTGCCAGTAGTATGGGGCAGGGGAGCGCCTACGAGCAGTACTTC
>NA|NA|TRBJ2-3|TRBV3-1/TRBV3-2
CASSQETPTTDTQYF
TGTGCCAGCAGCCAAGAAACGCCCACCACAGATACGCAGTATTTT
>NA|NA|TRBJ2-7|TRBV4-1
CASSQEGGGFSYEQYF
TGCGCCAGCAGCCAAGAAGGCGGCGGGTTCTCCTACGAGCAGTACTTC
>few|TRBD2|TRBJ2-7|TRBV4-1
CASSQDLTSGYEQYF
TGCGCCAGCAGCCAAGATCTAACTAGCGGCTACGAGCAGTACTTC
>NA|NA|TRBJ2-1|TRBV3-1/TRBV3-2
CASSQEASAGNEQFF
TGTGCCAGCAGCCAAGAGGCTAGCGCCGGTAATGAGCAGTTCTTC
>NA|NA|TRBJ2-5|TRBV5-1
CASSTGTAGGETQYF
TGCGCCAGCAGCACCGGGACCGCCGGCGGGGAGACCCAGTACTTC
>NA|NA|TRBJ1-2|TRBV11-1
CASSPTTSGYTF
TGTGCCAGCAGCCCCACAACTTCTGGCTACACCTTC
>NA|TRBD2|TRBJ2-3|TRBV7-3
CASSSSGTLADTQYF
TGTGCCAGCAGCTCGAGCGGGACGTTGGCTGATACGCAGTATTTT
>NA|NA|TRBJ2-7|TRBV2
CASSDHSSYEQYF
TGTGCCAGCAGTGATCACAGCTCCTACGAGCAGTACTTC
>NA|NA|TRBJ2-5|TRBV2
CASQWVGDSTVSRSVAQYF
TGTGCCAGTCAATGGGTGGGAGACTCGACCGTATCGAGAAGTGTCGCCCAGTACTTC
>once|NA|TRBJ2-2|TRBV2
CASSHPLGFTGELFF
TGTGCCAGCAGCCACCCCCTAGGGTTCACCGGGGAGCTGTTTTTT
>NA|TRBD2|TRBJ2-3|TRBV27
CASSLITSGRAGDTQYF
TGTGCCAGCAGTTTAATAACTAGCGGGAGGGCCGGTGATACGCAGTATTTT
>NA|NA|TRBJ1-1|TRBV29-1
CSVVRVRETEAFF
TGCAGCGTTGTTAGGGTGCGGGAGACTGAAGCTTTCTTT
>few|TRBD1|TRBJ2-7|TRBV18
CASSRFTGGVYEQYF
TGTGCCAGCTCTCGATTTACAGGGGGCGTCTACGAGCAGTACTTC
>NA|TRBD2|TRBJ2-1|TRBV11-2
CASSFLAGYNEQFF
TGTGCCAGCAGCTTTCTAGCGGGGTACAATGAGCAGTTCTTC
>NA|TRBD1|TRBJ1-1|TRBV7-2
CASSLAFTGGSVSTGAFF
TGTGCCAGCAGCTTAGCCTTCACAGGGGGAAGTGTGTCGACGGGAGCTTTCTTT
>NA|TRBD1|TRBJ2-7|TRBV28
CASSTRIQGVRSYEQYF
TGTGCCAGCAGTACTCGAATACAGGGGGTGCGATCCTACGAGCAGTACTTC
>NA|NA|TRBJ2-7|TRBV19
CASSFQATTDEQYF
TGTGCCAGTAGTTTCCAGGCCACTACTGACGAGCAGTACTTC
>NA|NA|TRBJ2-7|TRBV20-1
CSASGPAEQYF
TGCAGTGCTAGTGGGCCAGCCGAGCAGTACTTC
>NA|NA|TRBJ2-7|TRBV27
CASSTLPGTQYEQYF
TGTGCCAGCAGTACGCTCCCCGGGACCCAATACGAGCAGTACTTC
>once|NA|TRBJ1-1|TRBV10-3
CAISEFGLDTEAFF
TGTGCCATCAGTGAGTTTGGTCTGGACACTGAAGCTTTCTTT
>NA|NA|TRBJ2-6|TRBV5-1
CASSAEGVLEYSGANVLTF
TGCGCCAGCAGCGCGGAGGGGGTTCTCGAATACTCTGGGGCCAACGTCCTGACTTTC
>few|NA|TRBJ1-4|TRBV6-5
CASRVTGRAEKLFF
TGTGCCAGCAGGGTTACAGGGAGGGCTGAAAAACTGTTTTTT
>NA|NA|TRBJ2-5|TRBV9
CASSVGQRSPETQYF
TGTGCCAGCAGCGTAGGGCAGAGGAGTCCAGAGACCCAGTACTTC
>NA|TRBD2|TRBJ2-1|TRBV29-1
CSVALGTTYNEQFF
TGCAGCGTGGCCCTCGGGACTACCTACAATGAGCAGTTCTTC
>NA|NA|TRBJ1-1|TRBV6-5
CASTPRALNTEAFF
TGTGCCAGCACCCCCAGGGCGCTGAACACTGAAGCTTTCTTT
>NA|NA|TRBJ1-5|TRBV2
CASSDSGRNQPQHF
TGTGCCAGCAGTGACAGTGGCCGCAATCAGCCCCAGCATTTT
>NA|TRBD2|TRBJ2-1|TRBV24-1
CATSSGGAGENNEQFF
TGTGCCACCAGCTCCGGGGGAGCGGGAGAGAACAATGAGCAGTTCTTC
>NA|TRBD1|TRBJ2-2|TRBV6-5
CASSYRGRFAGELFF
TGTGCCAGCAGTTACAGGGGGCGCTTTGCCGGGGAGCTGTTTTTT
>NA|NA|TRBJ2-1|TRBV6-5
CASSTRGRAGFEQFF
TGTGCCAGCAGTACCAGGGGGAGGGCCGGGTTTGAGCAGTTCTTC
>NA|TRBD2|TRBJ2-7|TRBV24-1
CATSRTSRPYEQYF
TGTGCCACCAGTCGGACTAGTAGGCCCTACGAGCAGTACTTC
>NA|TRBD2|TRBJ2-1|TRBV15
CATSSPLAGRNNEQFF
TGTGCCACCAGCTCCCCTCTAGCGGGAAGGAACAATGAGCAGTTCTTC
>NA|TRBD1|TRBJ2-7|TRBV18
CASSPPGTGDYEQYF
TGTGCCAGCTCACCTCCTGGGACAGGGGACTACGAGCAGTACTTC
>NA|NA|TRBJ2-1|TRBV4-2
CASSQDLQGSYNEQFF
TGTGCCAGCAGCCAAGATCTACAGGGTTCCTACAATGAGCAGTTCTTC
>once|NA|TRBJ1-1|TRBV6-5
CASSYAPEGGTEAFF
TGTGCCAGCAGTTACGCCCCAGAGGGGGGCACTGAAGCTTTCTTT
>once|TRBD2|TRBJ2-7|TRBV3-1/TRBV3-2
CASRHGLAGSYEQYF
TGTGCCAGCAGACACGGACTAGCGGGATCCTACGAGCAGTACTTC
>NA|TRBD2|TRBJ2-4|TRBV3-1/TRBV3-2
CASRHSGLAGKNIQYF
TGTGCCAGCAGGCATTCGGGACTAGCGGGAAAAAACATTCAGTACTTC
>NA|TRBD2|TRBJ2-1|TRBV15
CATSRALGLAGVGYNEQFF
TGTGCCACCAGCAGAGCATTGGGACTAGCGGGAGTCGGCTACAATGAGCAGTTCTTC
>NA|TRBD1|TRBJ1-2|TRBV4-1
CASSPPGQRKGYTF
TGCGCCAGCAGCCCCCCGGGACAGAGGAAAGGCTACACCTTC
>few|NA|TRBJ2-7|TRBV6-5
CATTDGFYEQYF
TGTGCCACCACAGACGGTTTTTACGAGCAGTACTTC
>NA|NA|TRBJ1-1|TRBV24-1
CATSDSGRNTEAFF
TGTGCCACCAGTGATTCGGGAAGGAACACTGAAGCTTTCTTT
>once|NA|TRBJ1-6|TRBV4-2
CASSQGEASPLHF
TGTGCCAGCAGCCAAGGGGAGGCTTCACCCCTCCACTTT
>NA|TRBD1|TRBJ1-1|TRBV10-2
CASSVPGQGRTEAFF
TGCGCCAGCAGCGTTCCGGGACAGGGGCGGACTGAAGCTTTCTTT
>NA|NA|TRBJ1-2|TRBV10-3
CAISESTDGYTF
TGTGCCATCAGTGAGTCGACAGATGGCTACACCTTC
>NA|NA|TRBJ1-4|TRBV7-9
CASSLAGGRQEKLFF
TGTGCCAGCAGCTTAGCGGGCGGGCGGCAGGAAAAACTGTTTTTT
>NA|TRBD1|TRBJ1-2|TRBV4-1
CASSQGQGLGYGYTF
TGCGCCAGCAGCCAGGGACAGGGTTTGGGCTATGGCTACACCTTC
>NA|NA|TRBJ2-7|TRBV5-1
CASSPDQPYYEQYF
TGCGCCAGCAGCCCCGATCAACCCTACTACGAGCAGTACTTC
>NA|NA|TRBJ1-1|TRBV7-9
CASSLMEASWNTEAFF
TGTGCCAGCAGCTTAATGGAGGCCAGCTGGAACACTGAAGCTTTCTTT
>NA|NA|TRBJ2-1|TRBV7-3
CASSYIGAAYNEQFF
TGTGCCAGCAGCTATATTGGGGCCGCCTACAATGAGCAGTTCTTC
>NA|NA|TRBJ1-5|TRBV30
CAWSVARGNQPQHF
TGTGCCTGGAGTGTCGCGAGGGGCAATCAGCCCCAGCATTTT
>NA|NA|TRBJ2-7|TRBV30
CAWSWDNGYEQYF
TGTGCCTGGAGTTGGGACAACGGATACGAGCAGTACTTC
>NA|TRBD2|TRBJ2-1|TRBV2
CASTRLAGVVSYNEQFF
TGTGCCAGCACCCGACTAGCGGGAGTGGTGTCCTACAATGAGCAGTTCTTC
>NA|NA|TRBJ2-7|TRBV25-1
CASSGGDEQYF
TGTGCCAGCAGCGGTGGGGACGAGCAGTACTTC
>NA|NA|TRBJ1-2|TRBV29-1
CSAGTANYGYTF
TGCAGCGCCGGGACTGCCAACTATGGCTACACCTTC
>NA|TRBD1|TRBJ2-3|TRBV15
CATSAGQGTTDTQYF
TGTGCCACCAGCGCGGGACAGGGGACCACAGATACGCAGTATTTT
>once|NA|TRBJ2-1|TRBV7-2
CASSPQGGIDEQFF
TGTGCCAGCAGCCCTCAAGGAGGGATCGATGAGCAGTTCTTC